What follows is one TCR beta chain and its context. This specimen belongs to a study of blood T cell repertoires in COVID-19. Study background: There were acute and convalescent COVID-19 samples, and they came from the United States, Italy and Spain. The analysed material was cDNA or gDNA that came from T cells, B-cell-depleted T cells, or PBMCs.

The method was immunoSEQ multiplex PCR; TCRdb's version includes in-frame clones alone and lacks a portion of them. The table shows over 35,000 clones, with roughly 73% occurring only once. Sequenced sample: peripheral blood. This TCR was recovered from a man in his sixties with acute or convalescent COVID-19.

In nucleotides, the CDR3 is TGTGCCAGTAGTCCCCGGGACAGGGAAAAACTGTTTTTT. Translation: CASSPRDREKLFF. This chain uses TRBV19 with TRBJ1-4; TRBD1 agrees at 8 bases. CDR1 and CDR2 from the germline V gene are LNHDA and SQIVND (reference sequence). The junction had 4 bases not matched to a gene; V was cut back by 5 bases and J by 8 bases. The CDR3 contains 13 residues.